The rows below give T cell receptor beta chains drawn from one sample of a study of shared clonotypes between healthy human individuals. TCRdb's copy holds only in-frame clones and misses some; the assay was immunoSEQ multiplex PCR. The sample lists hundreds of thousands of clones, around 96% occurring once. Sequenced input: naive CD8+ T cells sorted from blood. The source of these receptors is a man under 40 in good health. Each CDR3 is given with its conserved first and last residue. Each record gives: D gene, clone size, J gene, V gene, CDR3 protein, CDR3 DNA. D genes are given only for firm matches. Not every row has a clone size; where given, it reads once, few, many or a size class.

D gene: NA
clone size: NA
J gene: TRBJ1-1
V gene: TRBV9
CDR3 protein: CASGRSGEAFF
CDR3 DNA: TGTGCCAGCGGAAGATCAGGGGAAGCTTTCTTT

D gene: NA
clone size: NA
J gene: TRBJ2-5
V gene: TRBV7-9
CDR3 protein: CASSLLATLWETQYF
CDR3 DNA: TGTGCCAGCAGCCTCCTAGCCACCCTATGGGAGACCCAGTACTTC

D gene: TRBD1
clone size: NA
J gene: TRBJ2-5
V gene: TRBV28
CDR3 protein: CASSPSTGEDQETQYF
CDR3 DNA: TGTGCCAGCAGCCCCTCGACAGGGGAGGACCAAGAGACCCAGTACTTC

D gene: TRBD2
clone size: NA
J gene: TRBJ2-7
V gene: TRBV9
CDR3 protein: CASSAGSGGTYEQYF
CDR3 DNA: TGTGCCAGCAGCGCGGGAAGCGGGGGGACCTACGAGCAGTACTTC

D gene: TRBD1
clone size: NA
J gene: TRBJ2-1
V gene: TRBV5-1
CDR3 protein: CASSWADRGRDYEQFF
CDR3 DNA: TGCGCCAGCAGCTGGGCTGACAGGGGGCGCGACTATGAGCAGTTCTTC

D gene: NA
clone size: NA
J gene: TRBJ2-5
V gene: TRBV25-1
CDR3 protein: CASSDRGTRKETQYF
CDR3 DNA: TGTGCCAGCAGTGATAGGGGGACGAGGAAAGAGACCCAGTACTTC

D gene: TRBD2
clone size: NA
J gene: TRBJ2-3
V gene: TRBV19
CDR3 protein: CASSLYGLVGDTQYF
CDR3 DNA: TGTGCCAGTAGTTTATACGGACTAGTTGGCGATACGCAGTATTTT

D gene: NA
clone size: NA
J gene: TRBJ2-7
V gene: TRBV15
CDR3 protein: CATSGSDTYEQYF
CDR3 DNA: TGTGCCACCAGCGGGTCCGACACCTACGAGCAGTACTTC

D gene: TRBD1
clone size: NA
J gene: TRBJ2-3
V gene: TRBV29-1
CDR3 protein: CSVDLRPGQVMITDTQYF
CDR3 DNA: TGCAGCGTTGACTTGAGACCGGGACAGGTCATGATCACAGATACGCAGTATTTT

D gene: NA
clone size: NA
J gene: TRBJ2-2
V gene: TRBV11-2
CDR3 protein: CATLLDTGELFF
CDR3 DNA: TGTGCCACCCTGCTGGACACCGGGGAGCTGTTTTTT

D gene: NA
clone size: NA
J gene: TRBJ2-1
V gene: TRBV7-9
CDR3 protein: CASSLVRTNNNEQFF
CDR3 DNA: TGTGCCAGCAGCTTAGTTCGGACTAATAACAATGAGCAGTTCTTC

D gene: TRBD1
clone size: NA
J gene: TRBJ2-1
V gene: TRBV2
CDR3 protein: CASRGREQFF
CDR3 DNA: TGTGCCTCCAGGGGGCGTGAGCAGTTCTTC

D gene: NA
clone size: NA
J gene: TRBJ2-7
V gene: TRBV2
CDR3 protein: CASRGDPYEQYF
CDR3 DNA: TGTGCCAGCAGAGGCGATCCCTACGAGCAGTACTTC

D gene: NA
clone size: NA
J gene: TRBJ1-2
V gene: TRBV29-1
CDR3 protein: CSVEDEGGVSYGYTF
CDR3 DNA: TGCAGCGTTGAAGATGAGGGGGGCGTTAGCTATGGCTACACCTTC

D gene: NA
clone size: once
J gene: TRBJ2-5
V gene: TRBV6-5
CDR3 protein: CASSPTPQGKETQYF
CDR3 DNA: TGTGCCAGCAGCCCAACCCCGCAGGGTAAAGAGACCCAGTACTTC

D gene: NA
clone size: NA
J gene: TRBJ2-2
V gene: TRBV5-6
CDR3 protein: CASSSGAGELFF
CDR3 DNA: TGTGCCAGCAGCTCCGGGGCGGGGGAGCTGTTTTTT

D gene: TRBD2
clone size: once
J gene: TRBJ2-3
V gene: TRBV6-6
CDR3 protein: CASSWTSPDTQYF
CDR3 DNA: TGTGCCAGCAGCTGGACTAGTCCCGATACGCAGTATTTT

D gene: NA
clone size: NA
J gene: TRBJ2-7
V gene: TRBV16
CDR3 protein: CASSQSGSTRGEQYF
CDR3 DNA: TGTGCCAGCAGCCAATCGGGCAGCACAAGGGGCGAGCAGTACTTC

D gene: TRBD2
clone size: once
J gene: TRBJ2-3
V gene: TRBV5-6
CDR3 protein: CASSARVVAGVLFADTQYF
CDR3 DNA: TGTGCCAGCAGCGCGAGGGTAGTAGCGGGAGTATTGTTCGCAGATACGCAGTATTTT

D gene: NA
clone size: NA
J gene: TRBJ2-3
V gene: TRBV11-2
CDR3 protein: CASSLFPDGGSTDTQYF
CDR3 DNA: TGTGCCAGCAGCTTATTCCCAGATGGGGGGAGCACAGATACGCAGTATTTT

D gene: NA
clone size: NA
J gene: TRBJ2-1
V gene: TRBV11-2
CDR3 protein: CASSFATYNEQFF
CDR3 DNA: TGTGCCAGCAGCTTTGCCACTTACAATGAGCAGTTCTTC

D gene: TRBD2
clone size: NA
J gene: TRBJ2-3
V gene: TRBV9
CDR3 protein: CASSAGTSGRKSTDTQYF
CDR3 DNA: TGTGCCAGCAGCGCTGGGACTAGCGGGAGGAAAAGCACAGATACGCAGTATTTT

D gene: NA
clone size: NA
J gene: TRBJ2-1
V gene: TRBV28
CDR3 protein: CASGHSGNEQFF
CDR3 DNA: TGTGCCAGCGGCCATAGTGGGAATGAGCAGTTCTTC

D gene: TRBD1
clone size: NA
J gene: TRBJ1-2
V gene: TRBV7-9
CDR3 protein: CASSLEDRKYGYTF
CDR3 DNA: TGTGCCAGCAGCTTAGAGGACAGGAAATATGGCTACACCTTC

D gene: TRBD2
clone size: NA
J gene: TRBJ2-1
V gene: TRBV7-9
CDR3 protein: CASSLSGRAPKPYNEQFF
CDR3 DNA: TGTGCCAGCAGCTTAAGCGGGAGGGCTCCCAAGCCCTACAATGAGCAGTTCTTC

D gene: NA
clone size: NA
J gene: TRBJ2-2
V gene: TRBV19
CDR3 protein: CASSIVGTTGELFF
CDR3 DNA: TGTGCCAGTAGTATAGTCGGGACCACCGGGGAGCTGTTTTTT

D gene: NA
clone size: NA
J gene: TRBJ2-1
V gene: TRBV9
CDR3 protein: CASSLTRRDSYNEQFF
CDR3 DNA: TGTGCCAGCAGCCTGACTAGGCGGGACTCCTACAATGAGCAGTTCTTC

D gene: NA
clone size: NA
J gene: TRBJ1-1
V gene: TRBV6-5
CDR3 protein: CASSIQQGRLAEAFF
CDR3 DNA: TGTGCCAGCAGTATACAACAGGGAAGGTTAGCTGAAGCTTTCTTT

D gene: TRBD2
clone size: NA
J gene: TRBJ2-7
V gene: TRBV14
CDR3 protein: CASSPRFGGRYSYEQYF
CDR3 DNA: TGTGCCAGCAGCCCAAGATTCGGCGGGAGGTACTCCTACGAGCAGTACTTC

D gene: NA
clone size: NA
J gene: TRBJ2-1
V gene: TRBV10-1
CDR3 protein: CASTGRGPYNEQFF
CDR3 DNA: TGCGCCAGCACAGGCAGGGGTCCCTACAATGAGCAGTTCTTC

D gene: NA
clone size: once
J gene: TRBJ2-7
V gene: TRBV27
CDR3 protein: CASSLGGTYEQYF
CDR3 DNA: TGTGCCAGCAGTTTGGGCGGAACCTACGAGCAGTACTTC

D gene: TRBD2
clone size: NA
J gene: TRBJ2-1
V gene: TRBV4-3
CDR3 protein: CASSHGTSSYNEQFF
CDR3 DNA: TGCGCCAGCAGCCACGGGACTAGCTCCTACAATGAGCAGTTCTTC

D gene: NA
clone size: NA
J gene: TRBJ2-3
V gene: TRBV27
CDR3 protein: CASTPGAADTQYF
CDR3 DNA: TGTGCCAGCACCCCGGGGGCAGCAGATACGCAGTATTTT

D gene: TRBD1
clone size: NA
J gene: TRBJ1-2
V gene: TRBV5-4
CDR3 protein: CATNLDRDGYTF
CDR3 DNA: TGTGCCACCAATTTAGACAGGGATGGCTACACCTTC

D gene: TRBD2
clone size: NA
J gene: TRBJ2-7
V gene: TRBV10-3
CDR3 protein: CATGTSDSYEQYF
CDR3 DNA: TGTGCTACAGGCACTAGCGACTCCTACGAGCAGTACTTC

D gene: NA
clone size: once
J gene: TRBJ1-1
V gene: TRBV27
CDR3 protein: CASSLTPRGLRAFF
CDR3 DNA: TGTGCCAGCAGTCTTACACCCCGGGGCCTTCGGGCTTTCTTT

D gene: NA
clone size: NA
J gene: TRBJ2-2
V gene: TRBV7-3
CDR3 protein: CASSPPGELFF
CDR3 DNA: TGTGCCAGCAGCCCCCCCGGGGAGCTGTTTTTT

D gene: NA
clone size: NA
J gene: TRBJ2-3
V gene: TRBV2
CDR3 protein: CASRPGEDTQYF
CDR3 DNA: TGTGCCAGCAGACCGGGAGAAGATACGCAGTATTTT

D gene: TRBD1
clone size: NA
J gene: TRBJ1-5
V gene: TRBV27
CDR3 protein: CASSSAHGQGEVGNQPQHF
CDR3 DNA: TGTGCCAGCAGTTCCGCCCACGGACAGGGGGAGGTAGGCAATCAGCCCCAGCATTTT

D gene: NA
clone size: once
J gene: TRBJ1-2
V gene: TRBV28
CDR3 protein: CASTSPRGPLEGEIGGYTF
CDR3 DNA: TGTGCCAGCACTTCCCCACGGGGGCCGCTTGAGGGGGAGATTGGTGGCTACACCTTC

D gene: NA
clone size: NA
J gene: TRBJ1-4
V gene: TRBV5-1
CDR3 protein: CASSLEGQDVSNEKLFF
CDR3 DNA: TGCGCCAGCAGCCTGGAAGGGCAGGACGTAAGTAATGAAAAACTGTTTTTT

D gene: NA
clone size: NA
J gene: TRBJ1-1
V gene: TRBV5-1
CDR3 protein: CASSYDSHTTSNTEAFF
CDR3 DNA: TGCGCCAGCAGCTATGACAGCCACACAACCTCGAACACTGAAGCTTTCTTT

D gene: NA
clone size: NA
J gene: TRBJ2-3
V gene: TRBV29-1
CDR3 protein: CSVEGGPFISTDTQYF
CDR3 DNA: TGCAGCGTTGAAGGTGGCCCTTTCATTAGCACAGATACGCAGTATTTT

D gene: NA
clone size: NA
J gene: TRBJ1-5
V gene: TRBV2
CDR3 protein: CASSEVTVSNQPQHF
CDR3 DNA: TGTGCCAGCAGTGAAGTGACAGTTAGCAATCAGCCCCAGCATTTT

D gene: NA
clone size: NA
J gene: TRBJ1-1
V gene: TRBV28
CDR3 protein: CATGLGVNTEAFF
CDR3 DNA: TGTGCCACCGGACTGGGGGTGAACACTGAAGCTTTCTTT

D gene: TRBD2
clone size: NA
J gene: TRBJ2-7
V gene: TRBV10-3
CDR3 protein: CAIRDPGTSSYEQYF
CDR3 DNA: TGTGCCATCAGGGACCCTGGGACTAGCAGCTACGAGCAGTACTTC

D gene: TRBD2
clone size: once
J gene: TRBJ2-1
V gene: TRBV2
CDR3 protein: CASRSLAGTMGEQFF
CDR3 DNA: TGTGCCAGCAGGAGCTTAGCGGGGACAATGGGCGAGCAGTTCTTC

D gene: NA
clone size: NA
J gene: TRBJ2-3
V gene: TRBV9
CDR3 protein: CASSVFGRGTDTQYF
CDR3 DNA: TGTGCCAGCAGCGTATTCGGAAGGGGCACAGATACGCAGTATTTT